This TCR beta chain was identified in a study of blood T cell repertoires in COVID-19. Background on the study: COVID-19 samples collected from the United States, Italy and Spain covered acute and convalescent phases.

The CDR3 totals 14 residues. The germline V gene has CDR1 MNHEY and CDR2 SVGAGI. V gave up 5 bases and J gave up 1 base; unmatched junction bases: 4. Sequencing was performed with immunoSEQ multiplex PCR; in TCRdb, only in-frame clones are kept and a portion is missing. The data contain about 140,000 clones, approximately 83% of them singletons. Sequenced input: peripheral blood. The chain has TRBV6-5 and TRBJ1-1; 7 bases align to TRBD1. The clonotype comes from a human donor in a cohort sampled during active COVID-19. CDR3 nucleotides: TGTGCCAGCAGTCGGACAGGCCGGAACACTGAAGCTTTCTTT. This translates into CASSRTGRNTEAFF.